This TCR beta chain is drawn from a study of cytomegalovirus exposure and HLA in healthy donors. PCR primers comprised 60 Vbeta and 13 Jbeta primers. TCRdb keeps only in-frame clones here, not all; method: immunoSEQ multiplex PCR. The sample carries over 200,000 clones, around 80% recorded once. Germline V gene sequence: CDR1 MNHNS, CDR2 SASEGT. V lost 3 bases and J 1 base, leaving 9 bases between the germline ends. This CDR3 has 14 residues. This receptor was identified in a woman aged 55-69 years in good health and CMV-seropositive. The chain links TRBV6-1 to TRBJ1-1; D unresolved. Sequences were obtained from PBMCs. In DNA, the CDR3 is TGTGCCAGCAGTGAGAGACTCTGGAACACTGAAGCTTTCTTT. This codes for CASSERLWNTEAFF.